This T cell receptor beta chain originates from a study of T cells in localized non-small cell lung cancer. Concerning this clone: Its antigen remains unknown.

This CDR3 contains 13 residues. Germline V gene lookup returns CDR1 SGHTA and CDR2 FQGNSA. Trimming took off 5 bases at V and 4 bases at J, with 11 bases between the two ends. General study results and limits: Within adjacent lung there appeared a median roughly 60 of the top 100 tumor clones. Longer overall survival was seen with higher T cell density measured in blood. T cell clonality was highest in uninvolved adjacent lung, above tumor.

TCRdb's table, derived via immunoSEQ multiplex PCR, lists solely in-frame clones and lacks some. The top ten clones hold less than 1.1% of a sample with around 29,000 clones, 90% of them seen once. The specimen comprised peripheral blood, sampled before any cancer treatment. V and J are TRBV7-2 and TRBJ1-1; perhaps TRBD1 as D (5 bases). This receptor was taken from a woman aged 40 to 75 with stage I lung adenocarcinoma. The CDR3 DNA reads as TGTGCCAGCAGCGGAGGGGTTGTCACTGAAGCTTTCTTT. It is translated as CASSGGVVTEAFF.